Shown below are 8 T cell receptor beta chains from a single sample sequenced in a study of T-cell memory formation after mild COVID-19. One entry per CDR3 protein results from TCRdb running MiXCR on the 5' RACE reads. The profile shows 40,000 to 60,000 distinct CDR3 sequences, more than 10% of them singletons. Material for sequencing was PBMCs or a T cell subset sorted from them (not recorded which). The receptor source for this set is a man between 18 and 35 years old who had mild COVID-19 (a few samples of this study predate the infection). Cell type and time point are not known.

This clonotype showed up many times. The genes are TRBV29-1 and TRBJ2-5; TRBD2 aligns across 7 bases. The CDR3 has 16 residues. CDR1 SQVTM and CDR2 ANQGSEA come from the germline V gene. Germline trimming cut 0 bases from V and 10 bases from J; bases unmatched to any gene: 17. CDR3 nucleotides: TGCAGCGTTGAAGATCTCCATCGGGGGGACTTCTGGCACCAGTACTTC. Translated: CSVEDLHRGDFWHQYF.

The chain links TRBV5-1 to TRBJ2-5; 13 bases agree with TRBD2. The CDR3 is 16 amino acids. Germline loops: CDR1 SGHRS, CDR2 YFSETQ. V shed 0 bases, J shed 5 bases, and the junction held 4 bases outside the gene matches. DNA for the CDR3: TGCGCCAGCAGCTTGGGGACTAGCGGGGGATCGGAGACCCAGTACTTC. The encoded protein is CASSLGTSGGSETQYF.

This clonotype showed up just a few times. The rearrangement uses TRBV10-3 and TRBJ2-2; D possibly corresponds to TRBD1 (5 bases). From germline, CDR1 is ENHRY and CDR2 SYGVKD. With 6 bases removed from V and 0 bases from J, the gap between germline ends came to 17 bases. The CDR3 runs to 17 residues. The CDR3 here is CAIRTPLGQPNTGELFF. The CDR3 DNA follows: TGTGCCATCAGGACACCCCTGGGGCAACCGAACACCGGGGAGCTGTTTTTT.

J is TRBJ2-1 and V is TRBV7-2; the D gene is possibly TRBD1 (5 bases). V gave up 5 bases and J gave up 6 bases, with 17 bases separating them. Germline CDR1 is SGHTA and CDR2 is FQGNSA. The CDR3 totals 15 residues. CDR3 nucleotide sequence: TGTGCCAGCAGCCCCGAGTCAGGGTCGGTCAATGAGCAGTTCTTC. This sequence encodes CASSPESGSVNEQFF.

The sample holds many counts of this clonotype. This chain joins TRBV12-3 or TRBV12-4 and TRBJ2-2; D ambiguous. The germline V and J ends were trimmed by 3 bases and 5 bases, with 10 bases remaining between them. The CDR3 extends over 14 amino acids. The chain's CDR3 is CASSFTRTTGELFF. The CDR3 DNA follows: TGTGCCAGCAGTTTTACCCGGACGACCGGGGAGCTGTTTTTT.

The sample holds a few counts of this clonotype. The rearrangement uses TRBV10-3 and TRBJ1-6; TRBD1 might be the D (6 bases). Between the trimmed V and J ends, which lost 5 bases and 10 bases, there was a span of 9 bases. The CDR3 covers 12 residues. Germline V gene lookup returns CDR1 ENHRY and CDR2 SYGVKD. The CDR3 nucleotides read TGTGCCATCAGTTCAGGGGACTCACCCCTCCACTTT. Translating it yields CAISSGDSPLHF.

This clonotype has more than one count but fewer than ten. The DNA for the CDR3 is TGTGCCAGCAGCGTAGGTGGCAGTAGCGGGGCCTCAGATACGCAGTATTTT. Protein: CASSVGGSSGASDTQYF. The V call is TRBV9, the J call TRBJ2-3; 8 bases are shared with TRBD2. Germline CDR1 and CDR2: SGDLS and YYNGEE. The CDR3 is 17 residues long. The V and J ends lost 0 bases and 4 bases, in that order; junction bases with no gene match: 10.

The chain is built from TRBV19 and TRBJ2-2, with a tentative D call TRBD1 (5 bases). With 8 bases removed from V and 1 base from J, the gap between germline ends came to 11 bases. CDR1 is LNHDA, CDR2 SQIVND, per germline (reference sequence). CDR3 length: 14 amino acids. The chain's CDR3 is CASVQGRNTGELFF. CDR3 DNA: TGTGCCAGTGTTCAGGGTCGGAACACCGGGGAGCTGTTTTTT.